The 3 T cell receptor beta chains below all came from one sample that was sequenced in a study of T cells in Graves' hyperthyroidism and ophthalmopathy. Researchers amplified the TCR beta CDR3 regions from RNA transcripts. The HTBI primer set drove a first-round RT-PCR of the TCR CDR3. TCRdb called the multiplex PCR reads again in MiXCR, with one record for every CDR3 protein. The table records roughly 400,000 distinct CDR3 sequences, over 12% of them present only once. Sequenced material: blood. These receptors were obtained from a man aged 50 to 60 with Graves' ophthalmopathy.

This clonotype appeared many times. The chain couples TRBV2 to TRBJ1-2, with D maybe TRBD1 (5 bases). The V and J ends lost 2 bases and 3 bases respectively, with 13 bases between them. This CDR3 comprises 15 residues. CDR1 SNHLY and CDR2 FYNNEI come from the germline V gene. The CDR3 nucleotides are TGTGCCAGCAGTGAATTGAGTTTAGGGGACTATGGCTACACCTTC. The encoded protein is CASSELSLGDYGYTF.

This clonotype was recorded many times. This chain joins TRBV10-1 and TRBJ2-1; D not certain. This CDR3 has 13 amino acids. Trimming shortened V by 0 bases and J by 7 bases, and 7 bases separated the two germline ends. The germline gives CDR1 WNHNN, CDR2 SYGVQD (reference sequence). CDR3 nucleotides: TGCGCCAGCAGTGAGTCCGGGCGGAATGAGCAGTTCTTC. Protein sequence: CASSESGRNEQFF.

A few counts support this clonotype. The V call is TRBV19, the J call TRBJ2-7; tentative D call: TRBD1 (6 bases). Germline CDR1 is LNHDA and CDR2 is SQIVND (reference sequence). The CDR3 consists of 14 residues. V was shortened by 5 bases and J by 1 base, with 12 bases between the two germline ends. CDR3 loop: CASSGRGSSYEQYF. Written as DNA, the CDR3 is TGTGCCAGTAGTGGAAGGGGGTCTTCCTACGAGCAGTACTTC.